What follows are 20 T cell receptor beta chains derived from one specimen sequenced in a study of cytomegalovirus exposure and HLA in healthy donors listed by TCRdb under 2017. The receptor library was made with the immunoSEQ multiplex PCR assay. A mixture of 60 forward primers for TCR Vbeta segments and 13 reverse primers for TCR Jbeta segments was used in the multiplex PCR. Sourced from immuneACCESS, this table was stored by TCRdb with only in-frame sequences that have V and J called. A share of the clones is absent; for the studies checked, an unresolved V gene accounts for under half, and the remainder has no known explanation. The sample table holds about 190,000 clones, of which over 65% were seen once. Of the sample, about 2.6% is held by the ten largest clones. The sample taken for sequencing was PBMCs. The receptors stem from a woman aged 45-65 years in good health and CMV-seropositive.

This chain joins TRBV28 and TRBJ1-1; TRBD1 is a possible D gene (5 bases). Per germline, CDR1 MDHEN and CDR2 SYDVKM. The CDR3 is made up of 16 amino acids. Trimming pared 5 bases from V and 0 bases from J, leaving 16 bases between. CDR3 bases: TGTGCCAGCAGTACGGGGGGATCAGGACTGAACACTGAAGCTTTCTTT. The encoded protein is CASSTGGSGLNTEAFF.

The chain joins TRBV6-5 to TRBJ2-6; the D gene is possibly TRBD1 (5 bases). CDR3 size: 14 residues. In germline, CDR1 is MNHEY, CDR2 SVGAGI. With 8 bases removed from V and 0 bases from J, the gap between germline ends came to 8 bases. The CDR3 loop is CASGQGSGANVLTF. The CDR3, as DNA: TGTGCCAGCGGTCAGGGCTCTGGGGCCAACGTCCTGACTTTC.

This sequence joins TRBV4-1 and TRBJ2-1; D unresolved. CDR1 is MGHRA and CDR2 is YSYEKL in the germline V gene. This CDR3 spans 17 amino acids. Trimming pared 2 bases from V and 6 bases from J, leaving 20 bases between. CDR3 amino acids: CASSQSEPVALTNEQFF. CDR3 bases: TGCGCCAGCAGCCAATCAGAGCCGGTGGCACTAACCAATGAGCAGTTCTTC.

The chain employs TRBV5-1 and TRBJ2-5, with 8 nucleotides matching TRBD2. V lost 0 bases and J lost 5; bases outside the gene matches: 6. CDR1 is SGHRS, CDR2 YFSETQ, per germline. This CDR3 is built from 15 residues. CDR3 sequence: CASSLDRGGPETQYF. The CDR3, as DNA: TGCGCCAGCAGCTTGGACCGGGGGGGGCCGGAGACCCAGTACTTC.

This chain uses TRBV18 with TRBJ2-7, with 8 bases fitting TRBD1. The CDR3 contains 14 residues. The germline gives CDR1 KGHSH, CDR2 LQKENI. The V and J ends lost 3 bases and 6 bases, in that order; junction bases with no gene match: 7. DNA for the CDR3: TGTGCCAGCTCACCGGGGACAGGCGGGCGCGAGCAGTACTTC. Its translation is CASSPGTGGREQYF.

This clone was seen more than once but under ten times. The genes are TRBV6-6 and TRBJ1-2; D is perhaps TRBD1 (6 bases). V was pared by 0 bases and J by 3 bases, with 11 bases between. Germline V gene lookup returns CDR1 MNHNY and CDR2 SVGAGI (reference sequence). The CDR3 runs 15 residues. The CDR3 sequence is CASSYSGGGHYGYTF. Here the CDR3 DNA reads TGTGCCAGCAGTTACTCTGGGGGCGGCCACTATGGCTACACCTTC.

This chain uses TRBV4-1 with TRBJ2-7; D may be TRBD1 (6 bases). Germline V gives CDR1 MGHRA, CDR2 YSYEKL. This CDR3 has 17 amino acids. Trimming cost V 1 base and J 0 bases, with 16 bases left between them. The CDR3 loop is CASSQGNRQASSYEQYF. The CDR3 bases are TGCGCCAGCAGCCAAGGGAACCGACAGGCGAGCTCCTACGAGCAGTACTTC.

To note about this clone: One end of the junction is discordant with germline, which a read error may explain. This sequence joins TRBV18 and TRBJ2-7; 10 positions agree with TRBD2. Looked up from germline, CDR1 is KGHSH and CDR2 is LQKENI. The CDR3 extends over 13 amino acids. This chain's CDR3 is CASSPGTSAPLNF. In DNA, the CDR3 is TGTGCCAGCTCCCCCGGGACTAGCGCCCCACTCAACTTC.

This chain joins TRBV5-1 and TRBJ2-7, with TRBD1 identical over 7 bases. CDR1 SGHRS and CDR2 YFSETQ come from the germline V gene. The CDR3 covers 12 residues. Germline trimming cut 0 bases from V and 7 bases from J; bases unmatched to any gene: 1. As DNA, the CDR3 is TGCGCCAGCAGCTTGGCGGGACAGGAGCAGTACTTC. The encoded protein is CASSLAGQEQYF.

V and J are TRBV7-2 and TRBJ2-7; the D gene is possibly TRBD1 (6 bases). This CDR3 contains 14 residues. The V end lost 5 bases, the J end lost 7 bases, and 18 bases lay between the germline ends. Germline V gene sequence: CDR1 SGHTA, CDR2 FQGNSA. The CDR3 here is CASSHPGAHGEQYF. DNA of the CDR3: TGTGCCAGCAGCCACCCAGGGGCCCACGGGGAGCAGTACTTC. The whole variable domain, remainder taken from reference TRBV7-2 and TRBJ2-7, is GAGVSQSPSNKVTEKGKDVELRCDPISGHTALYWYRQSLGQGLEFLIYFQGNSAPDKSGLPSDRFSAERTGGSVSTLTIQRTQQEDSAVYLCASSHPGAHGEQYFGPGTRLTVT.

This chain uses TRBV6-6 with TRBJ1-1; TRBD1 agrees at 8 bases. V shed 7 bases and J 2 bases; nucleotides not matched to a gene: 6. The CDR3 consists of 14 residues. Looked up from germline, CDR1 is MNHNY and CDR2 is SVGAGI (reference sequence). In DNA form, the CDR3 reads TGTGCCAGCACCGCGACAGGGGAAAACACTGAAGCTTTCTTT. Translated, it gives CASTATGENTEAFF.

V and J are TRBV6-5 and TRBJ1-2, with TRBD1 matching 7 bases. Germline V gene sequence: CDR1 MNHEY, CDR2 SVGAGI. After removal of 5 bases from V and 7 bases from J, the junction contained 4 bases not matched to a gene. The length of the CDR3 is 12 residues. CDR3 DNA sequence: TGTGCCAGCAGTACAGGGGAAGGTGGCTACACCTTC. Protein sequence: CASSTGEGGYTF.

The genes are TRBV5-1 and TRBJ1-1, with D maybe TRBD1 (6 bases). This CDR3 has 14 residues. CDR1 is SGHRS, CDR2 YFSETQ, per germline. Trimming pared 2 bases from V and 1 base from J, leaving 9 bases between. The CDR3 DNA follows: TGCGCCAGCAGCTTAGGGGGGGCGAACACTGAAGCTTTCTTT. It is translated as CASSLGGANTEAFF.

This chain joins TRBV5-1 and TRBJ2-2, with D uncertain. This CDR3 region has 14 residues. Trimming left V 1 base short and J 4 bases short, with 8 bases between. The germline gives CDR1 SGHRS, CDR2 YFSETQ. This chain's CDR3 is CASSLPQVTGELFF. The CDR3 DNA follows: TGCGCCAGCAGCTTGCCCCAGGTCACCGGGGAGCTGTTTTTT.

This clone has a single count. The same CDR3 can be traced to other DNA sequences in this sample. The chain carries TRBV6-6 and TRBJ2-1; TRBD1 agrees at 9 bases. The trim removed 1 base at V and 4 bases at J, leaving 2 bases unmatched. This CDR3 is built from 15 residues. Per the germline V gene, CDR1 is MNHNY and CDR2 is SVGAGI (reference sequence). CDR3 bases: TGTGCCAGCAGTTACTTGGGACAGGGTTACAATGAGCAGTTCTTC. The encoded protein is CASSYLGQGYNEQFF.

The CDR3 region has the DNA TGTGCCAGCAGCCAAGGGGGACAGTTCTATGGCTACACCTTC. This encodes CASSQGGQFYGYTF. The chain uses TRBV14 and TRBJ1-2; TRBD1 matches at 7 bases. J was trimmed by 4 bases and V by 1 base; bases with no gene match: 3. CDR1 SGHDN and CDR2 FVKESK come from the germline V gene. This CDR3 spans 14 amino acids.

J is TRBJ2-7 and V is TRBV7-2; D is possibly TRBD1 (5 bases). This CDR3 is built from 14 residues. V was pared by 5 bases and J by 2 bases, with 13 bases between. Germline-derived CDR1 and CDR2 are SGHTA and FQGNSA. The CDR3 reads CASSPEGVTYEQYF. The CDR3 DNA reads as TGTGCCAGCAGCCCTGAAGGGGTTACCTACGAGCAGTACTTC. Drawing the rest from reference TRBV7-2 and TRBJ2-7, the complete variable domain is GAGVSQSPSNKVTEKGKDVELRCDPISGHTALYWYRQSLGQGLEFLIYFQGNSAPDKSGLPSDRFSAERTGGSVSTLTIQRTQQEDSAVYLCASSPEGVTYEQYFGPGTRLTVT.

V usage is TRBV11-1 and J usage is TRBJ1-4; D perhaps matches TRBD1 (5 bases). The V gene's germline CDR1 is SGHAT and CDR2 FQDESV (reference sequence). This CDR3 spans 15 amino acids. The V and J ends lost 1 base and 8 bases respectively, with 14 bases between them. CDR3 amino acids: CASSLEAGTGEKLFF. CDR3 nucleotide sequence: TGTGCCAGCAGCTTAGAGGCGGGGACCGGCGAAAAACTGTTTTTT.

The rearrangement links TRBV7-2 to TRBJ2-2; D possibly corresponds to TRBD2 (6 bases). The CDR3 runs 17 residues. CDR1 and CDR2 (germline): SGHTA, FQGNSA. Trimming cost V 5 bases and J 4 bases, with 20 bases left between them. In DNA, the CDR3 is TGTGCCAGCAGCCTACGAGCGGGCCTCGGGAGCACCGGGGAGCTGTTTTTT. This translates into CASSLRAGLGSTGELFF.

This clone was picked up a small number of times. V gene TRBV4-3 combines with J gene TRBJ1-6, with 10 bases lining up with TRBD1. Germline V gene lookup returns CDR1 LGHNA and CDR2 YSLEER. V shed 4 bases and J 7 bases; nucleotides not matched to a gene: 4. The CDR3 spans 15 residues. In nucleotides, the CDR3 is TGCGCCAGCAGCCCGGTGACAGGGGGCAATTCACCCCTCCACTTT. Translation: CASSPVTGGNSPLHF.